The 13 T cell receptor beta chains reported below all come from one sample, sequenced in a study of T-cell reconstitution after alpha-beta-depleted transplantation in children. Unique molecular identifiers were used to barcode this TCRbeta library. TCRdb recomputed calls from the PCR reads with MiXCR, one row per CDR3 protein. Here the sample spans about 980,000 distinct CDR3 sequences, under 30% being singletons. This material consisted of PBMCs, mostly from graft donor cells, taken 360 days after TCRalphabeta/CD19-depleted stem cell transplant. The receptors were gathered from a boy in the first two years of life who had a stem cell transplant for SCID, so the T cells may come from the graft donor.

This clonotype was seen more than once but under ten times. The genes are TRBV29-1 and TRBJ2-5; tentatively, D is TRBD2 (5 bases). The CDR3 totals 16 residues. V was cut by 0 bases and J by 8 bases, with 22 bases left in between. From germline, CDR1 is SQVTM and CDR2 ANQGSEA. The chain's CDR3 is CSVEDLANGEQGTQYF. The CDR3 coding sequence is TGCAGCGTTGAAGATCTAGCTAACGGAGAGCAAGGTACCCAGTACTTC.

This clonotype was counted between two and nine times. CDR3 sequence: CASSLQVGETQYF. DNA of the CDR3: TGTGCCAGCAGTTTACAGGTGGGGGAGACCCAGTACTTC. The J gene is TRBJ2-5, the V gene TRBV27; D gene uncertain. CDR1 is MNHEY, CDR2 SMNVEV, per germline (reference sequence). The CDR3 extends over 13 amino acids. With 2 bases removed from V and 5 bases from J, the gap between germline ends came to 9 bases.

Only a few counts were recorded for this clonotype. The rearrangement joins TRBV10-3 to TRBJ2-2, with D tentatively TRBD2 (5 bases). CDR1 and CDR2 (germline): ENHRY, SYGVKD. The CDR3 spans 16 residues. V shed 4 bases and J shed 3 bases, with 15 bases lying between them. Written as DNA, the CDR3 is TGTGCCATCAGTGCCCTGGGTTTCGGGGACACCGGGGAGCTGTTTTTT. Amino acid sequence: CAISALGFGDTGELFF.

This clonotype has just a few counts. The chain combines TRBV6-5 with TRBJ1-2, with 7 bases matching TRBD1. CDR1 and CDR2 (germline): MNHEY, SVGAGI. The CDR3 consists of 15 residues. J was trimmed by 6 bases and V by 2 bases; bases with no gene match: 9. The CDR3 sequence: CASSYTLTGWNGYTF. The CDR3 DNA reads TGTGCCAGCAGTTACACACTGACAGGGTGGAATGGCTACACCTTC.

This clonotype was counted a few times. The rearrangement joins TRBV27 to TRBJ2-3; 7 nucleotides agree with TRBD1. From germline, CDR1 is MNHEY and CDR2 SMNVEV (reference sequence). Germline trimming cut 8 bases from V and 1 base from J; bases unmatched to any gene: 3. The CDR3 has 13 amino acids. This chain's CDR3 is CASAQGGTDTQYF. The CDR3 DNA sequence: TGTGCCAGCGCCCAGGGGGGCACAGATACGCAGTATTTT.

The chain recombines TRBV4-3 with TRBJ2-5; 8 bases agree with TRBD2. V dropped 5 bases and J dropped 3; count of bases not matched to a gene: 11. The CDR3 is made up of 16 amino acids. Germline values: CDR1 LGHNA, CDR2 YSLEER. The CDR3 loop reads CASSFGAGTRKETQYF. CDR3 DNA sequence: TGCGCCAGCAGCTTTGGAGCCGGGACTAGGAAAGAGACCCAGTACTTC.

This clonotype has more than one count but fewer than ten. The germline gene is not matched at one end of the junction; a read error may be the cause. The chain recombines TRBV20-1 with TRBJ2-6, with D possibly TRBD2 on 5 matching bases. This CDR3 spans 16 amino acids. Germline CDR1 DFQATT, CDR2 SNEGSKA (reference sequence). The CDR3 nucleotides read TGCTGTGCCCGAGGGTTGATGACCTCTGGGGCCAACGTCCTGACTTTC. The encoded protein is CCARGLMTSGANVLTF.

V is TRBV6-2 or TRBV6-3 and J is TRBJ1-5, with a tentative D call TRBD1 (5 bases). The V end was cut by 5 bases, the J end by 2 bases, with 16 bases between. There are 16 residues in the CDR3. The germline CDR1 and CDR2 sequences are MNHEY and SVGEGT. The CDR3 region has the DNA TGTGCCAGCAGTCCAGGGCCGCAGCGGGGCAATCAGCCCCAGCATTTT. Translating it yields CASSPGPQRGNQPQHF.

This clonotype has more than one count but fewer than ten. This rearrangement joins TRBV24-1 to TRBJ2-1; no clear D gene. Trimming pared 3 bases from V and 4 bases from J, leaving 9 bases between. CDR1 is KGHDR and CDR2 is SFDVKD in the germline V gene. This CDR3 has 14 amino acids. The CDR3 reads CATSDVSAYNEQFF. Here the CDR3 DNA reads TGTGCCACCAGTGATGTTTCAGCTTACAATGAGCAGTTCTTC.

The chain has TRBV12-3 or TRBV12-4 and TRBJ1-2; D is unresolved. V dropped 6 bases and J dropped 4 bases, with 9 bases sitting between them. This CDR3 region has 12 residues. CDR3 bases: TGTGCCAGCAGAGGACTCATCTATGGCTACACCTTC. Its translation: CASRGLIYGYTF.

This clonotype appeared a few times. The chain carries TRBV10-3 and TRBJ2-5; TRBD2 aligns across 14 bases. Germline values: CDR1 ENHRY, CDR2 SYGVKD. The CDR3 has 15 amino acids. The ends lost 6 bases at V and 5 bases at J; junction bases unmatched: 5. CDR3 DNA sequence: TGTGCCATCAGCCGACTAGCGGGGGGGCCGGAGACCCAGTACTTC. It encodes CAISRLAGGPETQYF.

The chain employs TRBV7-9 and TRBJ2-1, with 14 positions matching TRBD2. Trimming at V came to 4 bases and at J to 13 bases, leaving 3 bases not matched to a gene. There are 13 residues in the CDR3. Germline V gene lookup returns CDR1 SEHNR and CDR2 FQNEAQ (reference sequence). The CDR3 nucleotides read TGTGCCAGCAGCTCTGGACTAGCGGGGGGCCAGTTCTTC. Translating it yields CASSSGLAGGQFF.

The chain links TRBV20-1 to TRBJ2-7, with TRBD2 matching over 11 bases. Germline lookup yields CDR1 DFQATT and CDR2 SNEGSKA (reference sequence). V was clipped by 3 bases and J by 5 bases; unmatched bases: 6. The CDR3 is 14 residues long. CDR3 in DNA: TGCAGTGCTAGTCGACTAGCGGGAAGGCACGAGCAGTACTTC. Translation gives CSASRLAGRHEQYF.